What follows describes a single T cell receptor beta chain. The antigen remains undetermined. Clones were read by immunoSEQ multiplex PCR, and TCRdb kept only the in-frame ones, dropping some. The profile shows more than 2,000,000 clones, more than 90% of them singletons. The trim removed 9 bases at V and 1 base at J, leaving 4 bases unmatched. The CDR3 spans 13 residues. Per germline, CDR1 SGHTA and CDR2 FQGNSA. This sample was included in a study of shared clonotypes between healthy human individuals. The study's findings and limits: Naive subsets typically showed greater estimated richness than memory subsets.

In the CD4+ fraction, cells were divided into CD45RA+ naive and CD45RA-negative memory subsets. The sequence was obtained from a man between 18 and 29 years old in good health. The sequenced sample consisted of naive CD4+ T cells sorted from blood. The subset denotes: CD45RA+ positively selected. The chain couples TRBV7-2 to TRBJ1-1, with 8 bases lining up with TRBD1. CDR3 in amino acids: CASAGQANTEAFF. For the CDR3, the DNA is TGTGCCAGTGCGGGACAGGCGAACACTGAAGCTTTCTTT.